Described below is a single TCR beta chain sequence and its context. Its cognate antigen has yet to be identified. Base-call qualities are not available, and no considerably larger clone is one nucleotide away. The CDR3 regions of human TCRbeta chains were subjected to immunosequencing. The authors processed their data as follows. TCRs in the repertoires were matched against a reference library of SARS-CoV-2-specific TCRs that had been generated with the MIRA antigen-specificity platform. Breadth was defined as the fraction of unique TCRs that were SARS-CoV-2-associated, and depth was defined as the fraction of total T cells that were SARS-CoV-2-associated. Using the MIRA data, each spike-specific TCR was assigned both to the spike region to which the TCR was reactive and to a CD4 or CD8 class. Log10-transformed breadth and depth values were compared by one-way ANOVA with Sidak's multiple comparisons tests. In TCRdb, the immuneACCESS table is reduced to in-frame sequences with V and J assigned. These tables do not hold every clone; where another copy was compared, an unresolved V gene accounts for under half, and the others remain unexplained. V, J and clone size were drawn from that table, and D and trimming were deduced from the DNA. The sample contains about 100,000 clones, about 88% of them found a single time. The ten most abundant clones make up less than 6% of the sample.

These data originate in a study of T cell responses to AZD1222 COVID-19 vaccine (dated by TCRdb to about 2021). Turning to the overall study: AZD1222 recipients whose second dose came at about 4 weeks and those whose second dose came at about 12 weeks were combined into one group, since spike-specific TCR depth and breadth did not differ between the two schedules. Trial participants were enrolled by age into subgroups of 18-55, 56-69 and 70-plus years, and about 150, 27 and 61 TCR-sequenced participants, respectively, were included in these subgroups. TCR sequencing was performed for approximately 240 trial participants, of whom around 200 were given two doses of AZD1222 and approximately 26 were given two doses of MenACWY control vaccine.

Beyond this particular receptor, the publication reports: In the small 56-69-year group, the increase in depth fell short of significance, most likely because of low power. No day 14 peak-response samples were available, so repertoires were characterized only after the peak T cell response. CD4 TCRs associated with the vaccine covered the entire spike protein, and the dominant responses were in regions 160-218 and 743-854. A significant rise in spike-specific TCR breadth and depth was observed after two AZD1222 doses relative to day 0 and relative to MenACWY recipients. Participants were mostly white British and included more females than males, and it was suggested by the authors that clonal diversity may have been underestimated. Reportedly, close to half of the unique spike-specific TCRs recognized epitopes lying outside the regions that are mutated in the B.1.351 and B.1.1.7 variants. Conclusions about previously exposed vaccinees are limited, since just five or six AZD1222 recipients were seropositive for SARS-CoV-2 at baseline.

V is cut by 3 bases and J by 8 bases, and the space between the germline ends is 21 bases. The CDR3 numbers 17 residues from cysteine through phenylalanine. The CDR3 DNA has 51 bases and is translated from base 1. Looking up the germline V gene yields CDR1 SGHRS and CDR2 YFSETQ. The time point label on this specimen signifies: baseline before first vaccination. Vaccinee samples came from UK trials COV001 and COV002, including a single-blind randomized controlled phase 2/3 trial of AZD1222 (ChAdOx1 nCoV-19) in healthy adults. For TCRbeta chain sequencing, PBMC samples were collected from trial participants at day 0 and at day 28 after the second dose.

This TCR was recovered from an adult in good health. This specimen was peripheral blood, taken on day 0 of AZD1222 vaccination. This chain is built from TRBV5-1 and TRBJ1-6, with a tentative D gene TRBD1 over 5 matching bases. The DNA sequence is as follows: TGCGCCAGCAGCTGGGAGGCAGGACATGGGGTTGATTCACCCCTCCACTTT. This codes for CASSWEAGHGVDSPLHF.